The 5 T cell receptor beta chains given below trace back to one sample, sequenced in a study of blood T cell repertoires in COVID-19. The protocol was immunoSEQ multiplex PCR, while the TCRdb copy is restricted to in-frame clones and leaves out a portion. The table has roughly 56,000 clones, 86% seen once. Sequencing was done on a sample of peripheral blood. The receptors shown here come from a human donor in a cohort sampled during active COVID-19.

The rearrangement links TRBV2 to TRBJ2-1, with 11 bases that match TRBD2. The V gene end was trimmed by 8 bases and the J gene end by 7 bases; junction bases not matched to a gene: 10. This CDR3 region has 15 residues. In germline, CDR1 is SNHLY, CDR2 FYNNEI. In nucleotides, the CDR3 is TGTGCCAGCCGTCTTACTAGCGGGGGACAGAATGAGCAGTTCTTC. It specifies CASRLTSGGQNEQFF.

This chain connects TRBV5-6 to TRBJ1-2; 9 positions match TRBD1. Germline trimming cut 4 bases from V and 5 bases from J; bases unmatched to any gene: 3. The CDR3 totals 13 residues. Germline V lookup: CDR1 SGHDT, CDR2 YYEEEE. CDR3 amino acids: CASSRDRAYGYTF. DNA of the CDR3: TGTGCCAGCAGCCGGGACAGGGCTTATGGCTACACCTTC.

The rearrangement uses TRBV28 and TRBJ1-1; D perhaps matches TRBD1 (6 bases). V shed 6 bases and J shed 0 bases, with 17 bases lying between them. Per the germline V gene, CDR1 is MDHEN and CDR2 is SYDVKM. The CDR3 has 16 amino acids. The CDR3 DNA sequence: TGTGCCAGCAGCCCCCTGGGGGGGCGTATGAACACTGAAGCTTTCTTT. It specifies CASSPLGGRMNTEAFF.

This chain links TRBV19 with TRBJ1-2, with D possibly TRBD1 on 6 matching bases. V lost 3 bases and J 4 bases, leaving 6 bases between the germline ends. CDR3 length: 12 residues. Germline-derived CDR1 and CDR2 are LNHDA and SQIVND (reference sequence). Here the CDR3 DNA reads TGTGCCAGTAGTATGGACAGCTATGGCTACACCTTC. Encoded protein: CASSMDSYGYTF.

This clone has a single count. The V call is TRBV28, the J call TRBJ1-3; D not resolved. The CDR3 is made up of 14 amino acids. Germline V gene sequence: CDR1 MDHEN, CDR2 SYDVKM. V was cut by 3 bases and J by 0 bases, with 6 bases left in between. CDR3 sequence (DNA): TGTGCCAGCAGTTTTAGAAACTCTGGAAACACCATATATTTT. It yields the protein CASSFRNSGNTIYF.